The 4 T cell receptor beta chains below come from one sample, sequenced in a study of blood T cell repertoires in COVID-19 (dated by TCRdb to 2018 to 2020). To prepare the library, the immunoSEQ multiplex PCR assay was applied. TCRdb holds this immuneACCESS table with in-frame rearrangements only. Some clones are missing; in checked studies, unresolved V genes explain under half, and the rest has no known cause. For this sample the table gives roughly 100,000 clones, of which around 87% were detected only once. Approximately 20% of the sample is held by the ten biggest clonotypes. Sample: peripheral blood. The receptors derive from a human donor in a cohort sampled during active COVID-19.

The J gene is TRBJ2-7, the V gene TRBV7-2, with 9 bases lining up with TRBD1. CDR3 length: 17 residues. V gave up 0 bases and J gave up 4 bases; unmatched junction bases: 10. Germline-derived CDR1 and CDR2 are SGHTA and FQGNSA. The CDR3 loop is CASSLAKAGTGWYEQYF. CDR3 sequence (DNA): TGTGCCAGCAGCTTAGCCAAGGCCGGGACAGGGTGGTACGAGCAGTACTTC.

The chain employs TRBV29-1 and TRBJ1-2; possible D gene TRBD1, 6 bases. Looked up from germline, CDR1 is SQVTM and CDR2 is ANQGSEA. The germline V and J ends were trimmed by 6 bases and 4 bases, with 12 bases remaining between them. The CDR3 spans 12 residues. CDR3 nucleotide sequence: TGCAGCGTGGCGTCAGGGGCCTATGGCTACACCTTC. Its protein product is CSVASGAYGYTF. Complete variable domain (other parts from reference TRBV29-1 and TRBJ1-2): SAVISQKPSRDICQRGTSLTIQCQVDSQVTMMFWYRQQPGQSLTLIATANQGSEATYESGFVIDKFPISRPNLTFSTLTVSNMSPEDSSIYLCSVASGAYGYTFGSGTRLTVV.

The V gene is TRBV15, the J gene TRBJ2-5, with TRBD1 matching over 8 bases. Germline V gene sequence: CDR1 LNHNV, CDR2 YYDKDF (reference sequence). Trimming took 0 bases from V and 5 from J; bases not matched to a gene: 5. The length of the CDR3 is 15 residues. Written as DNA, the CDR3 is TGTGCCACCAGCAGAGATCAGGGGGCGCGGGAGACCCAGTACTTC. Amino acids: CATSRDQGARETQYF.

V usage is TRBV10-3 and J usage is TRBJ2-1; D might be TRBD2 (5 bases). V shed 7 bases and J shed 0 bases, with 7 bases lying between them. Germline CDR1 reads ENHRY; CDR2 reads SYGVKD. This CDR3 contains 13 residues. The CDR3 DNA sequence: TGTGCCATCAATCGGGGCTCCTACAATGAGCAGTTCTTC. This gives the protein CAINRGSYNEQFF.